Sequencing of this T cell receptor beta chain was carried out in a study of blood T cell repertoires in COVID-19. Across the whole study: Samples representing acute and convalescent COVID-19 were sourced from the United States, Italy and Spain. Sources were T cells, B-cell-depleted T cells, or PBMCs; the material itself was cDNA or gDNA.

V gave up 2 bases and J gave up 5 bases, with 20 bases separating them. The CDR3 loop spans 17 amino acids. Germline V gene lookup returns CDR1 KGHDR and CDR2 SFDVKD. Original methodology: Nucleated cell number was recorded as an estimate derived from reference gene primer amplification. Assay: immunoSEQ multiplex PCR; the TCRdb copy retains only in-frame clones and omits some. V, J and clone size were drawn from that table, and D and trimming were deduced from the DNA. The sample contains 150,000 to 200,000 clones, approximately 86% of which appear only once. The sequencing sample was made of peripheral blood. V and J are TRBV24-1 and TRBJ1-2; D is possibly TRBD1 (6 bases). The TCR was taken from a man aged 45-65 years with active or convalescent COVID-19. The DNA of the CDR3 is TGTGCCACCAGTGATTCGGGAGGGGGAGCCTCGGATTATGGCTACACCTTC. Translation gives CATSDSGGGASDYGYTF.